This is a list of T cell receptor beta chains from one sample in a study of cytomegalovirus exposure and HLA in healthy donors. Method: immunoSEQ multiplex PCR; TCRdb's copy keeps in-frame clones and lacks some. There are some 98,000 clones in the sample; around 88% occur only once, and about 4% lies in the top ten. The sequenced sample consisted of PBMCs. The receptors here all came from a woman aged 25-40 years in good health and CMV-seronegative. Both conserved end residues are part of each CDR3. The D gene is left open where the match is weak. The listing skips clone size in some rows; elsewhere it reads once, few, many or a size class.

d_gene: -; j_gene: TRBJ2-2; v_gene: TRBV7-3; abundance: -; CDR3aa: CASSLRRNGELFF; CDR3nt: TGTGCCAGCAGCTTACGGAGGAACGGGGAGCTGTTTTTT
d_gene: -; j_gene: TRBJ2-1; v_gene: TRBV7-3; abundance: -; CDR3aa: CASSSPSSGAGAEQFF; CDR3nt: TGTGCCAGCAGCTCCCCCTCTAGCGGAGCAGGGGCTGAGCAGTTCTTC
d_gene: TRBD2; j_gene: TRBJ2-7; v_gene: TRBV7-8; abundance: -; CDR3aa: CASSLESGLAVVYEQYF; CDR3nt: TGTGCCAGCAGCTTAGAGTCGGGACTAGCGGTCGTATACGAGCAGTACTTC
d_gene: -; j_gene: TRBJ2-1; v_gene: TRBV27; abundance: -; CDR3aa: CASSLMWGELDNEQFF; CDR3nt: TGTGCCAGCAGTTTAATGTGGGGGGAACTAGATAATGAGCAGTTCTTC
d_gene: -; j_gene: TRBJ1-4; v_gene: TRBV18; abundance: -; CDR3aa: CAGMVASEGKLFF; CDR3nt: TGTGCCGGCATGGTGGCGTCGGAGGGAAAACTGTTTTTT
d_gene: TRBD2; j_gene: TRBJ2-5; v_gene: TRBV5-1; abundance: -; CDR3aa: CASSLLAGAETQYF; CDR3nt: TGCGCCAGCAGCTTACTAGCGGGAGCGGAGACCCAGTACTTC
d_gene: -; j_gene: TRBJ1-1; v_gene: TRBV7-3; abundance: -; CDR3aa: CASSPRGRATEAFF; CDR3nt: TGTGCCAGCAGCCCAAGGGGAAGGGCGACTGAAGCTTTCTTT
d_gene: TRBD1; j_gene: TRBJ2-1; v_gene: TRBV18; abundance: -; CDR3aa: CASSRGTVGNEQFF; CDR3nt: TGTGCCAGCTCGCGAGGGACAGTGGGCAATGAGCAGTTCTTC
d_gene: -; j_gene: TRBJ2-1; v_gene: TRBV25-1; abundance: -; CDR3aa: CASSEWALGTSGRAMFF; CDR3nt: -
d_gene: TRBD2; j_gene: TRBJ2-7; v_gene: TRBV7-9; abundance: medium-sized; CDR3aa: CASSFPSQLRGEERYEQYF; CDR3nt: TGTGCCAGCAGCTTCCCAAGCCAGCTTCGGGGGGAGGAAAGGTACGAGCAGTACTTC
d_gene: -; j_gene: TRBJ1-4; v_gene: TRBV2; abundance: -; CDR3aa: CASSETGDNEKLFF; CDR3nt: TGTGCCAGCAGCGAGACAGGTGACAATGAAAAACTGTTTTTT
d_gene: -; j_gene: TRBJ2-7; v_gene: TRBV4-2; abundance: -; CDR3aa: CASSHGGALYEQYF; CDR3nt: TGTGCCAGCAGCCACGGCGGGGCTCTCTACGAGCAGTACTTC
d_gene: TRBD1; j_gene: TRBJ2-1; v_gene: TRBV4-1; abundance: -; CDR3aa: CASTRRDRGINEQFF; CDR3nt: TGCGCCAGTACTAGGCGGGACAGGGGGATCAATGAGCAGTTCTTC
d_gene: TRBD2; j_gene: TRBJ2-2; v_gene: TRBV19; abundance: -; CDR3aa: CASSRLAGGITGELFF; CDR3nt: TGTGCCAGTAGTAGACTAGCGGGAGGTATCACCGGGGAGCTGTTTTTT
d_gene: TRBD1; j_gene: TRBJ1-1; v_gene: TRBV4-2; abundance: few; CDR3aa: CASSRGQGGFPFF; CDR3nt: TGTGCCAGCAGCCGAGGACAGGGGGGGTTTCCTTTCTTT
d_gene: -; j_gene: TRBJ2-7; v_gene: TRBV27; abundance: -; CDR3aa: CASSLWAGGDPNEQYF; CDR3nt: TGTGCCAGCAGTTTATGGGCGGGCGGGGACCCCAACGAGCAGTACTTC
d_gene: TRBD1; j_gene: TRBJ1-2; v_gene: TRBV28; abundance: -; CDR3aa: CASSSGTGGVLGYTF; CDR3nt: TGTGCCAGCAGCTCCGGGACAGGGGGCGTGCTTGGCTACACCTTC
d_gene: TRBD1; j_gene: TRBJ2-7; v_gene: TRBV11-2; abundance: few; CDR3aa: CASSSDRGRVYEQYF; CDR3nt: TGTGCCAGCAGCTCCGACAGGGGGCGGGTCTACGAGCAGTACTTC
d_gene: -; j_gene: TRBJ1-1; v_gene: TRBV11-2; abundance: once; CDR3aa: CASSLVPQALNTEAFF; CDR3nt: TGTGCCAGCAGCTTAGTGCCTCAGGCGCTGAACACTGAAGCTTTCTTT
d_gene: -; j_gene: TRBJ1-2; v_gene: TRBV2; abundance: -; CDR3aa: CASSDSDYGYTF; CDR3nt: TGTGCCAGCAGTGACTCGGACTATGGCTACACCTTC
d_gene: TRBD1; j_gene: TRBJ2-7; v_gene: TRBV4-1; abundance: -; CDR3aa: CASSQGQGDYEQYF; CDR3nt: TGCGCCAGCAGCCAAGGACAGGGTGACTACGAGCAGTACTTC
d_gene: TRBD2; j_gene: TRBJ2-3; v_gene: TRBV19; abundance: few; CDR3aa: CAVSGGGTDTQYF; CDR3nt: TGTGCCGTTAGCGGGGGGGGAACAGATACGCAGTATTTT
d_gene: -; j_gene: TRBJ2-7; v_gene: TRBV9; abundance: -; CDR3aa: CASSTPPGDRSYEQYF; CDR3nt: TGTGCCAGCAGCACTCCCCCAGGGGATAGATCCTACGAGCAGTACTTC
d_gene: -; j_gene: TRBJ2-3; v_gene: TRBV9; abundance: -; CDR3aa: CASSAREAGWTDTQYF; CDR3nt: TGTGCCAGCAGCGCCCGTGAGGCGGGATGGACAGATACGCAGTATTTT
d_gene: TRBD1; j_gene: TRBJ2-1; v_gene: TRBV9; abundance: -; CDR3aa: CASSVGQGLYNEQFF; CDR3nt: TGTGCCAGCAGCGTAGGACAGGGGCTCTACAATGAGCAGTTCTTC
d_gene: -; j_gene: TRBJ2-7; v_gene: TRBV6-4; abundance: few; CDR3aa: CASSEGGTFKSSYEQYF; CDR3nt: TGTGCCAGCAGTGAGGGCGGGACTTTCAAAAGCTCCTACGAGCAGTACTTC